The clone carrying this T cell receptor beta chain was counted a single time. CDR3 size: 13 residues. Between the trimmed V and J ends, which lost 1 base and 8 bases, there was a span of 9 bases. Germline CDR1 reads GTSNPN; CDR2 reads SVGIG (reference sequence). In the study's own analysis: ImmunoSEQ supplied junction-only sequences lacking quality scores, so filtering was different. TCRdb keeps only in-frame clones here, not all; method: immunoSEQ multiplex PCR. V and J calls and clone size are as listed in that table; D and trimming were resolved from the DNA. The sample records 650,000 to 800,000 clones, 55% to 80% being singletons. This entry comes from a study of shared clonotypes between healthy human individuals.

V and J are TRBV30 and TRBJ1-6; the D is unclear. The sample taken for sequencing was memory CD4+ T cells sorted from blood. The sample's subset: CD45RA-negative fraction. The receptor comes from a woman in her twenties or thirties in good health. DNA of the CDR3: TGTGCCTGGAGTGGTGTAGCTGATTCACCCCTCCACTTT. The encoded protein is CAWSGVADSPLHF.